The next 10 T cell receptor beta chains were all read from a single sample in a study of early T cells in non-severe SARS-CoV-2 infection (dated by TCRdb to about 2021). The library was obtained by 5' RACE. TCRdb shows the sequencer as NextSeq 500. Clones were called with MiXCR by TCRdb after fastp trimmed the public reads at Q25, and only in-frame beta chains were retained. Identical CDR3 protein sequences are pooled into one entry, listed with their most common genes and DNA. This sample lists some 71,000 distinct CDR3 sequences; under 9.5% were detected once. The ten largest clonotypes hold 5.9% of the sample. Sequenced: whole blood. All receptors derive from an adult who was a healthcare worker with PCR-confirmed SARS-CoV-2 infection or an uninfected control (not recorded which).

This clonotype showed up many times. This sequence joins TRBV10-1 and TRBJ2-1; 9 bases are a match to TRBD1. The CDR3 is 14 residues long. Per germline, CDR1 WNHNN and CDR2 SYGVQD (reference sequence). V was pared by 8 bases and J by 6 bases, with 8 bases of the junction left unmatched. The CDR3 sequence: CASGTGGLSNEQFF. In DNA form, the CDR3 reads TGCGCCAGCGGAACAGGGGGCTTATCCAATGAGCAGTTCTTC.

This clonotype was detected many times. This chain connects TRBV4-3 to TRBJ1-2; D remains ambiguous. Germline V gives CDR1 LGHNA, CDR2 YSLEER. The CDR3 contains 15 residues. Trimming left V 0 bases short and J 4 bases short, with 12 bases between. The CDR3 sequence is CASSQDRVTAYGYTF. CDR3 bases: TGCGCCAGCAGCCAAGATCGAGTGACGGCCTATGGCTACACCTTC.

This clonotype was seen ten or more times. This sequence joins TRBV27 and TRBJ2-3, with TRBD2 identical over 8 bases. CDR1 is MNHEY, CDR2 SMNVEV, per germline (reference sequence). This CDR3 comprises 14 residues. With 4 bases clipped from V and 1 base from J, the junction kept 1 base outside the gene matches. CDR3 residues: CASSSREGTDTQYF. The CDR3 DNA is TGTGCCAGCAGTTCGCGGGAGGGCACAGATACGCAGTATTTT.

CDR3 protein: CASSPRLYTGELFF. CDR3 DNA: TGTGCCAGCAGCCCCCGACTGTACACCGGGGAGCTGTTTTTT. This chain joins TRBV3-1 and TRBJ2-2; D is unclear. Germline CDR1 is LGHDT and CDR2 is YNNKEL (reference sequence). The CDR3 is 14 amino acids. The V end lost 4 bases, the J end lost 3 bases, and 9 bases lay between the germline ends.

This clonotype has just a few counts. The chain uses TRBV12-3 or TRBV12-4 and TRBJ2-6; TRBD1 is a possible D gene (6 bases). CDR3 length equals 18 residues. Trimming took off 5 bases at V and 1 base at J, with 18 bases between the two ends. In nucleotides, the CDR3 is TGTGCCAGCAGTCCCCGCCCGGGACATTTTTCTGGGGCCAACGTCCTGACTTTC. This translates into CASSPRPGHFSGANVLTF.

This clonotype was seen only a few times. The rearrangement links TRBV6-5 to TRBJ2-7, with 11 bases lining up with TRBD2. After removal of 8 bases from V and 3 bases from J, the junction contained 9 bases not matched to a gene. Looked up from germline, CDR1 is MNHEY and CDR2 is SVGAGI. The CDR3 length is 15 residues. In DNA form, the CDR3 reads TGTGCCAGCCTACGTGGACTAGCGGGTTTCTACGAGCAGTACTTC. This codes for CASLRGLAGFYEQYF.

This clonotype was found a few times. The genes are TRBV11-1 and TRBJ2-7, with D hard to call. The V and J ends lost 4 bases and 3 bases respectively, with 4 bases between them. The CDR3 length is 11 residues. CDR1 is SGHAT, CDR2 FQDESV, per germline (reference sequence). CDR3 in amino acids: CASSSRYEQYF. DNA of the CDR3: TGTGCCAGCAGCTCCCGCTACGAGCAGTACTTC.

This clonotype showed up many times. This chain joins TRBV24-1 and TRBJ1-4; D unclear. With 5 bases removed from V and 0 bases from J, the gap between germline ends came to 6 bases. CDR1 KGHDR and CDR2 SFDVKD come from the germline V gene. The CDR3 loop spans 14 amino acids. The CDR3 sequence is CATSGGATNEKLFF. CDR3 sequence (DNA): TGTGCCACCAGTGGGGGAGCAACTAATGAAAAACTGTTTTTT.

CDR3 residues: CASSLNSISDTQYF. For the CDR3, the DNA is TGTGCCAGCAGCCTTAATAGTATTTCGGATACGCAGTATTTT. The chain combines TRBV9 with TRBJ2-3; D not resolved. Germline CDR1 reads SGDLS; CDR2 reads YYNGEE. This CDR3 is built from 14 residues. V was shortened by 4 bases and J by 6 bases, with 15 bases between the two germline ends.

The CDR3 bases are TGTGCCAGCAGCTTGGGCGTGGGATTTGGCTACACCTTC. It specifies CASSLGVGFGYTF. The chain employs TRBV5-5 and TRBJ1-2; D uncertain. From germline, CDR1 is SGHKS and CDR2 YYEKEE (reference sequence). Trimming pared 0 bases from V and 7 bases from J, leaving 10 bases between. This CDR3 spans 13 amino acids.